The clone carrying this T cell receptor beta chain was observed many times. Its antigen remains unknown. This sample is drawn from a study of T cells in Graves' hyperthyroidism and ophthalmopathy. Recently diagnosed hyperthyroidism of less than 2 months' duration affected patients aged 18 to 65. Lactation, pregnancy, other autoimmune disease or uncontrolled infection led to exclusion of patients. CDR1 is SGHAT, CDR2 FQNNGV, per germline. CDR3 length: 17 amino acids. V was trimmed by 4 bases and J by 0 bases, leaving 18 bases between them. Study-level findings and limits: Ophthalmopathy onset followed model prediction by a median approximately six months. Stable hyperthyroidism was separated from ophthalmopathy by a model based on 13 V-J features.

The investigators amplified TCR beta CDR3 regions from RNA transcripts. HTBI primers were employed in a first-round RT-PCR of the TCR CDR3. TCRdb re-derived calls from the multiplex PCR reads in MiXCR, one entry per CDR3 protein. Among about 740,000 distinct CDR3 sequences listed, 11% to 15% were seen once. Sequences were obtained from blood. The genes are TRBV11-2 and TRBJ1-1; D is undetermined. This sequence was found in a woman aged 18-29 years with Graves' hyperthyroidism. The CDR3 is CASSSLQTTVMNTEAFF. DNA of the CDR3: TGTGCCAGCAGCTCCCTTCAGACGACGGTCATGAACACTGAAGCTTTCTTT.